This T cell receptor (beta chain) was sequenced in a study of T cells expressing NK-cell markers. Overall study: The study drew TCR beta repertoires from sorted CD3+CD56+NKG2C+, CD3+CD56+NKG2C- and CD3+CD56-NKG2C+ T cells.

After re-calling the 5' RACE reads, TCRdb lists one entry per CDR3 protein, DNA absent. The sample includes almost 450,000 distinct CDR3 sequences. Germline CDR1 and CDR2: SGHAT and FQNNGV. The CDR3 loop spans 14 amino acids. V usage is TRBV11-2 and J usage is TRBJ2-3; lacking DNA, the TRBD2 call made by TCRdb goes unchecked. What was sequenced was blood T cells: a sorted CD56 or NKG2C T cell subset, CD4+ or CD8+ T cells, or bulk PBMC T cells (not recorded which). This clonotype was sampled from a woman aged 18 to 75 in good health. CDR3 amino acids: CASSKGLALDTQYF.